This record covers a single TCR beta chain. Libraries were prepared by immunoSEQ multiplex PCR; TCRdb keeps only in-frame clonotypes and omits some of them. Of approximately 98,000 clones detected, 70% to 85% appear once; the ten largest clones hold around 5.9%. This record comes from a study of OX40 agonist ivuxolimab in advanced cancers. The germline V gene encodes CDR1 LNHDA and CDR2 SQIVND (reference sequence). V shed 6 bases and J shed 1 base, with 15 bases lying between them. This CDR3 comprises 15 residues. The source is an adult with an advanced solid tumor such as melanoma, head and neck, liver or kidney cancer. The chain uses TRBV19 and TRBJ2-5; either TRBD1 or TRBD2 may supply D (5 bases each). The sample here was CD4+ or CD8+ T cells sorted from blood, taken in a trial of the OX40 agonist ivuxolimab. The CDR3 DNA sequence: TGTGCCAGTAGAAACTTTAGGGACGGCCAAGAGACCCAGTACTTC. It yields the protein CASRNFRDGQETQYF.